These T cell receptor beta chains were read from a single sample in a study of human T cells and chemical hapten exposure. In TCRdb, the RACE reads were re-called with MiXCR into one record per CDR3 protein. This repertoire shows roughly 84,000 distinct CDR3 sequences, 11% found once; its top ten account for 3% to 4%. The material sequenced was whole blood, taken in connection with sensitization to the hapten diphenylcyclopropenone (DPC). The receptors here all came from a woman between 45 and 65 years old with alopecia areata. Some clones in this sample may be carry-over from other donors' samples. Both conserved end residues are part of each CDR3. A D gene is named only where the DNA matches it firmly.

D gene: -; J gene: TRBJ1-5; V gene: TRBV24-1; CDR3 protein: CATSGDRGPNQPQHF
D gene: TRBD2; J gene: TRBJ2-3; V gene: TRBV20-1; CDR3 protein: CSATTSGRVFSTDTQYF
D gene: -; J gene: TRBJ1-3; V gene: TRBV20-1; CDR3 protein: CSARADVEYGNTIYF
D gene: -; J gene: TRBJ2-2; V gene: TRBV12-3/TRBV12-4; CDR3 protein: CASSSHTNTGELFF
D gene: TRBD2; J gene: TRBJ2-1; V gene: TRBV28; CDR3 protein: CASGDPPPSGDYNEQFF
D gene: TRBD1; J gene: TRBJ1-6; V gene: TRBV7-9; CDR3 protein: CASSVGTGQSSYNSPLHF
D gene: -; J gene: TRBJ2-7; V gene: TRBV2; CDR3 protein: CATGQRRGSYEQYF
D gene: -; J gene: TRBJ1-2; V gene: TRBV29-1; CDR3 protein: CSVLALSYGYTF
D gene: -; J gene: TRBJ2-1; V gene: TRBV27; CDR3 protein: CASSSGNEQFF
D gene: -; J gene: TRBJ2-6; V gene: TRBV7-3; CDR3 protein: CASSLTTSSGANVLTF
D gene: -; J gene: TRBJ2-1; V gene: TRBV28; CDR3 protein: CASSPPAAGRYNEQFF
D gene: -; J gene: TRBJ1-1; V gene: TRBV5-1; CDR3 protein: CASSLAGEREAFF
D gene: TRBD1; J gene: TRBJ1-2; V gene: TRBV4-2; CDR3 protein: CASSRPTDRAGDGYTF